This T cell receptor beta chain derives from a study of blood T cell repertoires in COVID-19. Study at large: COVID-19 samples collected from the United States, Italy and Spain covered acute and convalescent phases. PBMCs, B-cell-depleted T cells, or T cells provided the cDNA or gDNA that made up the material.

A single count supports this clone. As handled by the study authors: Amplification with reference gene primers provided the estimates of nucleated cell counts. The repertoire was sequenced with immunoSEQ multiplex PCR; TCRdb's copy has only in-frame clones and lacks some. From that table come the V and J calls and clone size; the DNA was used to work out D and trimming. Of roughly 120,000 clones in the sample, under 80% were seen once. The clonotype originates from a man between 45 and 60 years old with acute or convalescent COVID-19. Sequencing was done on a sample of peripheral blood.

As DNA, the CDR3 is TGTGCCAGTAGTAAGACTAGCGGGGGAGACCAAGAGACCCAGTACTTC. It encodes CASSKTSGGDQETQYF. This chain connects TRBV19 to TRBJ2-5, with 12 bases fitting TRBD2. From germline, CDR1 is LNHDA and CDR2 SQIVND (reference sequence). J was trimmed by 0 bases and V by 4 bases; bases with no gene match: 3. The CDR3 runs to 16 residues.